Listed here are 21 T cell receptor beta chains from one sample, sequenced in a study of blood T cell repertoires in COVID-19. Assay: immunoSEQ multiplex PCR; the TCRdb copy retains only in-frame clones and omits some. The table shows 55,000 to 65,000 clones, with roughly 80% occurring only once. The source material was peripheral blood. The receptors shown here come from a human donor in a cohort sampled during active COVID-19.

This clone was counted only a few times. The chain has TRBV30 and TRBJ1-1, with D possibly being TRBD1 (5 bases). There are 12 residues in the CDR3. Germline V lookup: CDR1 GTSNPN, CDR2 SVGIG (reference sequence). As DNA, the CDR3 is TGTGCGATTAGGGACTCGAACACTGAAGCTTTCTTT. Translating gives CAIRDSNTEAFF.

The CDR3 sequence: CASSEGQGSSPLHF. The CDR3 region has the DNA TGTGCCAGCAGTGAAGGACAGGGTAGTTCACCCCTCCACTTT. The chain uses TRBV2 and TRBJ1-6; TRBD1 matches 7 bases. The V gene end was trimmed by 1 base and the J gene end by 9 bases; junction bases not matched to a gene: 3. The CDR3 runs to 14 residues. Germline CDR1 reads SNHLY; CDR2 reads FYNNEI.

V is TRBV3-1 (or the pseudogene TRBV3-2) and J is TRBJ1-5; 7 nucleotides agree with TRBD1. V lost 4 bases, J lost 3 bases, and 6 bases stayed unmatched. Germline CDR1 reads LGHDT; CDR2 reads YNNKEL (reference sequence). The CDR3 runs 15 residues. CDR3 residues: CASSPHGTANQPQHF. Written as DNA, the CDR3 is TGTGCCAGCAGCCCTCACGGGACAGCCAATCAGCCCCAGCATTTT.

J is TRBJ2-6 and V is TRBV19; D possibly corresponds to TRBD1 (5 bases). V was trimmed by 6 bases and J by 2 bases, leaving 20 bases between them. Germline CDR1 and CDR2: LNHDA and SQIVND (reference sequence). CDR3 size: 18 residues. The CDR3 sequence: CASSYQGQGETGANVLTF. The CDR3 DNA follows: TGTGCCAGTAGCTACCAAGGACAAGGGGAAACTGGGGCCAACGTCCTGACTTTC.

V gene TRBV5-1 combines with J gene TRBJ2-1, with TRBD2 identical over 11 bases. V gave up 0 bases and J gave up 4 bases; unmatched junction bases: 6. The CDR3 covers 17 residues. Germline V lookup: CDR1 SGHRS, CDR2 YFSETQ. CDR3 nucleotide sequence: TGCGCCAGCAGCTTGGCCAGACTAGCGGGGTATTACAATGAGCAGTTCTTC. This codes for CASSLARLAGYYNEQFF.

At least ten counts were recorded for this clone. The J gene is TRBJ2-7, the V gene TRBV28, with D maybe TRBD2 (6 bases). This CDR3 is 12 amino acids long. V lost 3 bases and J 7 bases, leaving 10 bases between the germline ends. Germline CDR1 and CDR2: MDHEN and SYDVKM. CDR3 loop: CASSLGRGEQYV. CDR3 bases: TGTGCCAGCAGTTTGGGTCGGGGGGAGCAGTACGTC.

This sequence joins TRBV4-1 and TRBJ2-7, with 7 bases identical to TRBD1. The CDR3 length is 14 residues. The germline CDR1 and CDR2 sequences are MGHRA and YSYEKL. J was trimmed by 2 bases and V by 3 bases; bases with no gene match: 4. The CDR3 sequence: CASSHTGTAYEQYF. Written as DNA, the CDR3 is TGCGCCAGCAGCCATACCGGGACAGCCTACGAGCAGTACTTC.

The V and J genes are TRBV5-4 and TRBJ2-7, with D hard to call. V was shortened by 0 bases and J by 7 bases, with 8 bases between the two germline ends. CDR1 is SGHNT, CDR2 YYREEE, per germline (reference sequence). The CDR3 has 12 amino acids. The CDR3 coding sequence is TGTGCCAGCAGCTTGGGGCAGGTGGAGCAGTACTTC. Translating gives CASSLGQVEQYF.

This sequence joins TRBV4-1 and TRBJ2-1; tentatively, D is TRBD1 (5 bases). The CDR3 contains 14 residues. The germline gives CDR1 MGHRA, CDR2 YSYEKL. The ends were cut back, 1 base at V and 7 bases at J, with 11 bases in the middle. The CDR3: CASSQGRSGNEQFF. CDR3 nucleotide sequence: TGCGCCAGCAGCCAAGGTCGGTCAGGGAATGAGCAGTTCTTC.

The chain recombines TRBV7-9 with TRBJ1-2; D may be TRBD1 (6 bases). Germline CDR1 is SEHNR and CDR2 is FQNEAQ (reference sequence). Trimming removed 3 bases at V and 8 bases at J, with 10 bases between. This CDR3 comprises 12 residues. In DNA, the CDR3 is TGTGCCAGCAGCTTGGGGGCCACGGGCTACACCTTC. It is translated as CASSLGATGYTF.

This clone was picked up a small number of times. The chain joins TRBV19 to TRBJ2-1; TRBD2 is a possible D gene (5 bases). The ends were cut back, 7 bases at V and 2 bases at J, with 12 bases in the middle. The CDR3 is 14 residues long. The V gene's germline CDR1 is LNHDA and CDR2 SQIVND (reference sequence). The CDR3 reads CASKNGETYNEQFF. CDR3 in DNA: TGTGCCAGTAAGAACGGGGAGACCTACAATGAGCAGTTCTTC.

This chain's CDR3 is CASSQGNSGYNEQFF. As DNA, the CDR3 is TGTGCCAGCAGCCAAGGTAATAGCGGATACAATGAGCAGTTCTTC. The chain couples TRBV4-2 to TRBJ2-1; perhaps TRBD2 as D (6 bases). Germline V lookup: CDR1 LGHNA, CDR2 YNFKEQ. The CDR3 loop spans 15 amino acids. V lost 1 base, J lost 4 bases, and 11 bases lay in between.

The V and J genes are TRBV6-5 and TRBJ1-3, with D maybe TRBD1 (5 bases). The CDR3 covers 11 residues. The germline CDR1 and CDR2 sequences are MNHEY and SVGAGI. V was pared by 7 bases and J by 9 bases, with 10 bases between. The CDR3 sequence: CASMETGTIYF. The CDR3 DNA reads TGTGCCAGCATGGAAACAGGCACCATATATTTT.

The V gene is TRBV2, the J gene TRBJ2-7; D unresolved. Germline values: CDR1 SNHLY, CDR2 FYNNEI. There are 14 residues in the CDR3. V was cut by 11 bases and J by 0 bases, with 17 bases left in between. CDR3 in DNA: TGTGCCGGCCGATCTCTAACTACCTCCTACGAGCAGTACTTC. It translates to CAGRSLTTSYEQYF.

The gene calls are TRBV6-5 and TRBJ2-2; D unresolved. Trimming removed 0 bases from V and 6 bases from J, with 14 bases in between. This CDR3 is built from 16 residues. Germline lookup yields CDR1 MNHEY and CDR2 SVGAGI. The CDR3 nucleotides are TGTGCCAGCAGTTACTCGGTTCCGATGGGCTCCGGGGAGCTGTTTTTT. Amino acids: CASSYSVPMGSGELFF.

Comment on this clone: At one boundary the junction diverges from the germline segment, which might be a read error. The chain combines TRBV11-2 with TRBJ2-1; D is perhaps TRBD1 (5 bases). The germline gives CDR1 SGHAT, CDR2 FQNNGV. The CDR3 is made up of 13 amino acids. The CDR3 loop is CASSLAGPTEGVF. CDR3 bases: TGTGCCAGCAGCTTAGCCGGGCCCACCGAAGGGGTCTTC.

This chain connects TRBV7-8 to TRBJ2-5; D is uncertain. The germline gives CDR1 SGHVS, CDR2 FQNEAQ. This CDR3 is 14 amino acids long. V lost 0 bases and J 5 bases, leaving 10 bases between the germline ends. The DNA for the CDR3 is TGTGCCAGCAGCTTAGCTAGTGAGGTGGAGACCCAGTACTTC. Its translation is CASSLASEVETQYF. Together with reference TRBV7-8 and TRBJ2-5, the CDR3 gives the full variable domain: GAGVSQSPRYKVAKRGQDVALRCDPISGHVSLFWYQQALGQGPEFLTYFQNEAQLDKSGLPSDRFFAERPEGSVSTLKIQRTQQEDSAVYLCASSLASEVETQYFGPGTRLLVL.

In this sample, this clone turned up once. The J gene is TRBJ1-4, the V gene TRBV15, with D uncertain. The germline V gene encodes CDR1 LNHNV and CDR2 YYDKDF (reference sequence). Trimming removed 0 bases at V and 2 bases at J, with 7 bases between. There are 15 residues in the CDR3. This chain's CDR3 is CATSRDQVTNEKLFF. As DNA, the CDR3 is TGTGCCACCAGCAGAGATCAGGTGACTAATGAAAAACTGTTTTTT.

The V gene is TRBV25-1, the J gene TRBJ2-1; 7 bases are a match to TRBD2. Germline V CDR1 and CDR2: MGHDK, SYGVNS. CDR3 length equals 15 residues. The V segment lost 3 bases and the J segment 3 bases; nucleotides outside the gene matches: 5. The DNA for the CDR3 is TGTGCCAGCAGTGAGGGACTACTCCACTACAATGAGCAGTTCTTC. As protein: CASSEGLLHYNEQFF.

The chain has TRBV7-2 and TRBJ2-7; 9 bases are a match to TRBD2. This CDR3 has 14 amino acids. Germline values: CDR1 SGHTA, CDR2 FQGNSA. The trim removed 4 bases at V and 5 bases at J, leaving 6 bases unmatched. CDR3 loop: CASSSPRGGNEQYF. The CDR3 nucleotides read TGTGCCAGCAGCTCGCCGCGGGGGGGGAACGAGCAGTACTTC.

The chain has TRBV7-9 and TRBJ2-3; the match to TRBD1 covers 9 bases. Germline V gene data show CDR1 as SEHNR and CDR2 as FQNEAQ (reference sequence). This CDR3 region has 15 residues. V was pared by 5 bases and J by 2 bases, with 5 bases of the junction left unmatched. This CDR3 reads CASSPRTGDTDTQYF. CDR3 nucleotides: TGTGCCAGCAGCCCTCGGACAGGGGACACAGATACGCAGTATTTT. Based on the CDR3 plus reference TRBV7-9 and TRBJ2-3, the full variable domain is DTGVSQNPRHKITKRGQNVTFRCDPISEHNRLYWYRQTLGQGPEFLTYFQNEAQLEKSRLLSDRFSAERPKGSFSTLEIQRTEQGDSAMYLCASSPRTGDTDTQYFGPGTRLTVL.